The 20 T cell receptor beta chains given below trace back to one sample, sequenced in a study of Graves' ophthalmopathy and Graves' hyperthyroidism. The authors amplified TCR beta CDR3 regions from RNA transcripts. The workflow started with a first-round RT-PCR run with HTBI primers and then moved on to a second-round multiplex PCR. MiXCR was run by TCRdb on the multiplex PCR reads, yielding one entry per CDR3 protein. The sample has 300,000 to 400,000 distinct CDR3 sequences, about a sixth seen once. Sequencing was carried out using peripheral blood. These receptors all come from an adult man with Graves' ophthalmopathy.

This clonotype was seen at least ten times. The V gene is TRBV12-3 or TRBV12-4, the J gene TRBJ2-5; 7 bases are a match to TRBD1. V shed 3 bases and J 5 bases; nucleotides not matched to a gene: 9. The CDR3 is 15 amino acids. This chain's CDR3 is CASSFQDRSGETQYF. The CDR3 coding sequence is TGTGCCAGCAGTTTCCAGGACAGGTCGGGTGAGACCCAGTACTTC.

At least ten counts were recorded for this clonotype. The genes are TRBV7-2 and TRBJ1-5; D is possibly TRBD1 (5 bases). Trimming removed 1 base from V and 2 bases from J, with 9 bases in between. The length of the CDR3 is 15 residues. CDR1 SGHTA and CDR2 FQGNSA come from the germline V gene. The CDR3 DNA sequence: TGTGCCAGCAGCTTAGTAAGGGGAGGCAATCAGCCCCAGCATTTT. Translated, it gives CASSLVRGGNQPQHF.

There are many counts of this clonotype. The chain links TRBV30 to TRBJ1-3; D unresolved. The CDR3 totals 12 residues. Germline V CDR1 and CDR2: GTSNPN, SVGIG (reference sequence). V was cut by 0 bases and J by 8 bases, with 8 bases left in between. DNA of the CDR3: TGTGCCTGGAGTGTACGGCGGGACACCATATATTTT. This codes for CAWSVRRDTIYF.

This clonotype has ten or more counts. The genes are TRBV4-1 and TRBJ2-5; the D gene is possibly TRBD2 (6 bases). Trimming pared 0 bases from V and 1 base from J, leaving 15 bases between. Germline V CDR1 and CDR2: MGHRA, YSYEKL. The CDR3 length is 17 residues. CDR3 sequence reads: CASSQDGIGGLQETQYF. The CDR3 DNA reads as TGCGCCAGCAGCCAAGACGGGATCGGGGGTCTCCAAGAGACCCAGTACTTC.

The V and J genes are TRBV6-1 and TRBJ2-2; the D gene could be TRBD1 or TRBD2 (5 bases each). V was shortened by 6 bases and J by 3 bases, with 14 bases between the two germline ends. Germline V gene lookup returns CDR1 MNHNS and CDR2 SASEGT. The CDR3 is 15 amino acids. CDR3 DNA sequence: TGTGCCAGCAGCGGTCGGGGCCGTCACACCGGGGAGCTGTTTTTT. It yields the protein CASSGRGRHTGELFF.

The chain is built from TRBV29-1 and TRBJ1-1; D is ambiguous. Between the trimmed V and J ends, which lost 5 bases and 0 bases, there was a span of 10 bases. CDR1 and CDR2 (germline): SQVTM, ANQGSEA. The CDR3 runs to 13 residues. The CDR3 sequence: CSVTGVLNTEAFF. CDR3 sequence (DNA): TGCAGCGTTACCGGGGTGTTGAACACTGAAGCTTTCTTT. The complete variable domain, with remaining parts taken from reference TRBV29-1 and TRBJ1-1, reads SAVISQKPSRDICQRGTSLTIQCQVDSQVTMMFWYRQQPGQSLTLIATANQGSEATYESGFVIDKFPISRPNLTFSTLTVSNMSPEDSSIYLCSVTGVLNTEAFFGQGTRLTVV.

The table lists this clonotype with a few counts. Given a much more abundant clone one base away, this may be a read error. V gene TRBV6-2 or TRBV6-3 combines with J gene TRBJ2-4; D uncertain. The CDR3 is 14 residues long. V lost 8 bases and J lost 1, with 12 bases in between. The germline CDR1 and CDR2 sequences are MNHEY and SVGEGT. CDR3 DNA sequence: TGTGCCAGCGGCAGTGTGCTGGCCAAAAACATTCAGTACTTC. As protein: CASGSVLAKNIQYF.

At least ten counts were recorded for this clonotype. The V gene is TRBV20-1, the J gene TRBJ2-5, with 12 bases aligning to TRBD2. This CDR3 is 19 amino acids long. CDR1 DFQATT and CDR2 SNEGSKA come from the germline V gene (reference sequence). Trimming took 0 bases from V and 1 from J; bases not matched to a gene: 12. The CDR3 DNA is TGCAGTGCTAGAGACGGACTAGCGGGGCTCGACTTACTCCAAGAGACCCAGTACTTC. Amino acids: CSARDGLAGLDLLQETQYF.

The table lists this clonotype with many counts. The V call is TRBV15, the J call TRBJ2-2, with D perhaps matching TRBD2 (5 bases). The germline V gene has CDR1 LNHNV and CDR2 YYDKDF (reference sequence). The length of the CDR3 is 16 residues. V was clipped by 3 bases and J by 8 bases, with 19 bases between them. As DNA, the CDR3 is TGTGCCACCAGCAGGGCGGGCATTCTCCGGGCGGGGGAGCTGTTTTTT. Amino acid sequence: CATSRAGILRAGELFF.

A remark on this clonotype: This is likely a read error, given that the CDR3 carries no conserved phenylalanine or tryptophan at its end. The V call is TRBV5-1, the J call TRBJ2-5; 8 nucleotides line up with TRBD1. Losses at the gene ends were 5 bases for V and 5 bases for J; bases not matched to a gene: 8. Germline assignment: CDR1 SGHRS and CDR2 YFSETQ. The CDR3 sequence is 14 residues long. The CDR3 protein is CASSYQGAGETQYY. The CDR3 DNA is TGCGCCAGCAGTTACCAGGGGGCAGGCGAGACCCAGTACTAC.

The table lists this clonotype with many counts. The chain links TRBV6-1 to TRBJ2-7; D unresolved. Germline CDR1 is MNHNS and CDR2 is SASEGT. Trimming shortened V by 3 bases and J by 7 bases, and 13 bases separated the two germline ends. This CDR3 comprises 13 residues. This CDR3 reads CASSDRFSMEQYF. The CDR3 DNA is TGTGCCAGCAGTGATCGATTCTCTATGGAGCAGTACTTC.

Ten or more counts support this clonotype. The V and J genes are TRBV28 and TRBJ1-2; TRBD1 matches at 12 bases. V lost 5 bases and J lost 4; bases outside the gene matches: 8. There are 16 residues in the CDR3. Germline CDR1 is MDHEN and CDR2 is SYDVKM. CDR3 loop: CASSLRQGQGAYGYTF. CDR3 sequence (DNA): TGTGCCAGCAGTCTACGACAGGGACAGGGGGCCTATGGCTACACCTTC.

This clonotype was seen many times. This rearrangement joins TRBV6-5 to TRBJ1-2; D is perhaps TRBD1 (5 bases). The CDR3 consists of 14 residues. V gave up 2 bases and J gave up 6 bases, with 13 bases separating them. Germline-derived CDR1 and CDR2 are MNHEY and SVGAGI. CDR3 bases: TGTGCCAGCAGTTACGCGGGGGGATTGGATGGCTACACCTTC. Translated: CASSYAGGLDGYTF.

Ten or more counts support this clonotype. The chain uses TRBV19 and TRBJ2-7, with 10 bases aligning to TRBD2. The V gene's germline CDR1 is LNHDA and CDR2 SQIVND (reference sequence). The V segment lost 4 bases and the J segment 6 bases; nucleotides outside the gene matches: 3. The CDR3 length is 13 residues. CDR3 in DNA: TGTGCCAGTAGTAAGTCTAGCGGGAGCGAGCAGTACTTC. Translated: CASSKSSGSEQYF.

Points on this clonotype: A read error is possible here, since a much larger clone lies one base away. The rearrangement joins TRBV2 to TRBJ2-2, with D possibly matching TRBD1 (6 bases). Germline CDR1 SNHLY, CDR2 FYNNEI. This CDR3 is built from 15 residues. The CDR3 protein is CGSSADRENTGELFF. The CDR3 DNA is TGTGGCAGCAGCGCGGACAGAGAGAACACCGGGGAGCTGTTTTTT.

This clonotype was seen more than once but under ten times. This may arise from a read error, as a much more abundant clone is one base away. The CDR3 is CAISRDWAGADGELFF. The CDR3 DNA is TGTGCCATCAGCAGAGATTGGGCGGGAGCGGACGGGGAGCTGTTTTTT. V is TRBV15 and J is TRBJ2-2; 7 bases are a match to TRBD2. Germline values: CDR1 LNHNV, CDR2 YYDKDF (reference sequence). The CDR3 sequence is 16 residues long.

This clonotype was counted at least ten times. In nucleotides, the CDR3 is TGCGCCAGCAGCACCGGGACAGGGGATTATGGCTACACCTTC. The encoded protein is CASSTGTGDYGYTF. J is TRBJ1-2 and V is TRBV5-1; the match to TRBD1 covers 10 bases. Germline V CDR1 and CDR2: SGHRS, YFSETQ. This CDR3 region has 14 residues. J lost 5 bases, V lost 4 bases, and 5 bases had no gene match.

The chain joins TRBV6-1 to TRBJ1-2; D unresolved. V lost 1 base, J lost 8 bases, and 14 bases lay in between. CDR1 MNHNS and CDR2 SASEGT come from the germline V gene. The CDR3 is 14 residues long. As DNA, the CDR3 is TGTGCCAGCAGTGAAGAGTGGAACGGAATCGGCTACACCTTC. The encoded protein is CASSEEWNGIGYTF.

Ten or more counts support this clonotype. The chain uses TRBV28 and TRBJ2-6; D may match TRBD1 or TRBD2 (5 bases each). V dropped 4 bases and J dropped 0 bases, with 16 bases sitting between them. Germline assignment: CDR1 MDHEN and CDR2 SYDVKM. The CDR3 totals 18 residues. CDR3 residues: CASSYVRQTISGANVLTF. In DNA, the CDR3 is TGTGCCAGCAGTTATGTGAGACAGACTATCTCTGGGGCCAACGTCCTGACTTTC.

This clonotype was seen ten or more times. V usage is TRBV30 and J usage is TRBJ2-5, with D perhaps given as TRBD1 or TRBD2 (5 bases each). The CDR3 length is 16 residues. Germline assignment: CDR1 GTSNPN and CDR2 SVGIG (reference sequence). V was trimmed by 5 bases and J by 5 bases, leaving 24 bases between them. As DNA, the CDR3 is TGTGCCTGGGGAGAACGCGGCACAGGCCGCGGGGAGACCCAGTACTTC. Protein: CAWGERGTGRGETQYF.